Listed below are T cell receptor beta chains from one sample, sequenced in a study of PD-1 blockade in classical Hodgkin lymphoma. Clones were read by immunoSEQ multiplex PCR, and TCRdb kept only the in-frame ones, dropping some. The table includes roughly 15,000 clones, roughly 82% detected once. This sample comprised peripheral blood mononuclear cells (PBMCs), obtained at baseline. The receptor source for this set is a human donor with classical Hodgkin lymphoma. Each CDR3 is given with its conserved first and last residue. The order of the fields is V gene, D gene, J gene, clone size, CDR3 DNA, CDR3 protein. A D gene is named only where the DNA matches it firmly. Clone size is not always given. Where it is, it says once, few, many or a class for expanded clones.

V gene: TRBV18; D gene: NA; J gene: TRBJ2-1; clone size: NA; CDR3 DNA: TGTGCCAGCTCCGTCACCCAAGACGCCTACCCCAGGGGCTCCTACAATGAGCAGTTCTTC; CDR3 protein: CASSVTQDAYPRGSYNEQFF
V gene: TRBV5-4; D gene: TRBD1; J gene: TRBJ2-2; clone size: NA; CDR3 DNA: TGTGCCAGCAGCATAATTTCAGGGGGCGACGGGGAGCTGTTTTTT; CDR3 protein: CASSIISGGDGELFF
V gene: TRBV7-8; D gene: NA; J gene: TRBJ1-2; clone size: NA; CDR3 DNA: TGTGCCAGCAGCCCGCTACCTACCGGGACGCGCCCCTATGGCTACACCTTC; CDR3 protein: CASSPLPTGTRPYGYTF
V gene: TRBV5-4; D gene: TRBD1; J gene: TRBJ1-1; clone size: NA; CDR3 DNA: TGTGCCAGCAGCTTAGGAGGGGGCGAGGGAACTGAAGCTTTCTTT; CDR3 protein: CASSLGGGEGTEAFF
V gene: TRBV19; D gene: NA; J gene: TRBJ1-3; clone size: NA; CDR3 DNA: TGTGCCAGTGCGGTACAGGGTGGTGGAAACACCATATATTTT; CDR3 protein: CASAVQGGGNTIYF
V gene: TRBV28; D gene: TRBD2; J gene: TRBJ2-1; clone size: NA; CDR3 DNA: TGTGCCAGCAGTTGGGGGACTACCTACAATGAGCAGTTCTTC; CDR3 protein: CASSWGTTYNEQFF
V gene: TRBV28; D gene: NA; J gene: TRBJ1-4; clone size: few; CDR3 DNA: TGTGCCAGCAGTTTGGGGGCAGGTAAACTCGAAAAACTGTTTTTT; CDR3 protein: CASSLGAGKLEKLFF
V gene: TRBV28; D gene: NA; J gene: TRBJ2-1; clone size: NA; CDR3 DNA: TGTGCCAGCAGTTTTTCAGGGTTTCACCTCTCCTACAATGAGCAGTTCTTC; CDR3 protein: CASSFSGFHLSYNEQFF
V gene: TRBV9; D gene: TRBD2; J gene: TRBJ2-2; clone size: NA; CDR3 DNA: TGTGCCAGCACGCTAGCGGGTCACACCGGGGAGCTGTTTTTT; CDR3 protein: CASTLAGHTGELFF
V gene: TRBV6-5; D gene: NA; J gene: TRBJ1-4; clone size: NA; CDR3 DNA: TGTGCCAGCAGGCCACAGGGCATAAATGAAAAACTGTTTTTT; CDR3 protein: CASRPQGINEKLFF
V gene: TRBV15; D gene: NA; J gene: TRBJ1-4; clone size: NA; CDR3 DNA: TGTGCCACCAGCAGTCCGACTAGGGGGGGCTATAATGAAAAACTGTTTTTT; CDR3 protein: CATSSPTRGGYNEKLFF
V gene: TRBV5-1; D gene: NA; J gene: TRBJ1-4; clone size: NA; CDR3 DNA: TGCGCCAGCAGCATGGGACGGTCTAATGAAAAACTGTTTTTT; CDR3 protein: CASSMGRSNEKLFF
V gene: TRBV5-1; D gene: NA; J gene: TRBJ2-7; clone size: NA; CDR3 DNA: TGCGCCAGCAGCATAAACGGGAGTCCCTACGAGCAGTACTTC; CDR3 protein: CASSINGSPYEQYF